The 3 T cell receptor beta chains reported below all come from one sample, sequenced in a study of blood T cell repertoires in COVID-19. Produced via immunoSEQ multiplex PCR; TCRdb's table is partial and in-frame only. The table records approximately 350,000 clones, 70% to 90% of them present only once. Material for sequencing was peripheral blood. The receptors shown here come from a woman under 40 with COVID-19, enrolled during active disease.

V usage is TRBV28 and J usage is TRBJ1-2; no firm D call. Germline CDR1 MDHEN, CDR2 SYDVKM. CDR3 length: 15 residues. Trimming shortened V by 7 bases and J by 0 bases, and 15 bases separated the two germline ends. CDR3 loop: CASTLSWGANYGYTF. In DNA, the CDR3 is TGTGCCAGCACCCTCTCCTGGGGAGCTAACTATGGCTACACCTTC.

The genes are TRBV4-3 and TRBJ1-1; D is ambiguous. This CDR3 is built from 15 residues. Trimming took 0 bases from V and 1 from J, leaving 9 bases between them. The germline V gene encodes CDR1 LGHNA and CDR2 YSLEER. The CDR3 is CASSQDLNRNTEAFF. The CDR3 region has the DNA TGCGCCAGCAGCCAAGACCTTAATAGGAACACTGAAGCTTTCTTT.

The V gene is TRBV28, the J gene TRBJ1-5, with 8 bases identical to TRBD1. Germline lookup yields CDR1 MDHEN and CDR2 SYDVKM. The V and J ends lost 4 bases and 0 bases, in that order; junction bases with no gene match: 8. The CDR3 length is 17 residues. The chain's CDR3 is CASSYGQGSYSNQPQHF. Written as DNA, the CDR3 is TGTGCCAGCAGTTATGGACAGGGCTCTTATAGCAATCAGCCCCAGCATTTT. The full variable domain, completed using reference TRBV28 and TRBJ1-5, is DVKVTQSSRYLVKRTGEKVFLECVQDMDHENMFWYRQDPGLGLRLIYFSYDVKMKEKGDIPEGYSVSREKKERFSLILESASTNQTSMYLCASSYGQGSYSNQPQHFGDGTRLSIL.